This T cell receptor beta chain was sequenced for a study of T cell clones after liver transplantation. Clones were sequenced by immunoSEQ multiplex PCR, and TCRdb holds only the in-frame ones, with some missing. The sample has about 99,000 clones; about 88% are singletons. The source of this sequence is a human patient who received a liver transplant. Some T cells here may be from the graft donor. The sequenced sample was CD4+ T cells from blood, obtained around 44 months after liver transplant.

DNA for the CDR3: TGCGCCAGCAGCCACCTACAGGGGTTTAACTATGGCTACACCTTC. Its translation is CASSHLQGFNYGYTF. The chain links TRBV4-1 to TRBJ1-2, with 7 bases matching TRBD1. The length of the CDR3 is 15 residues. Unmatched junction bases numbered 5, after V lost 3 bases and J lost 1 base. Germline CDR1 MGHRA, CDR2 YSYEKL.